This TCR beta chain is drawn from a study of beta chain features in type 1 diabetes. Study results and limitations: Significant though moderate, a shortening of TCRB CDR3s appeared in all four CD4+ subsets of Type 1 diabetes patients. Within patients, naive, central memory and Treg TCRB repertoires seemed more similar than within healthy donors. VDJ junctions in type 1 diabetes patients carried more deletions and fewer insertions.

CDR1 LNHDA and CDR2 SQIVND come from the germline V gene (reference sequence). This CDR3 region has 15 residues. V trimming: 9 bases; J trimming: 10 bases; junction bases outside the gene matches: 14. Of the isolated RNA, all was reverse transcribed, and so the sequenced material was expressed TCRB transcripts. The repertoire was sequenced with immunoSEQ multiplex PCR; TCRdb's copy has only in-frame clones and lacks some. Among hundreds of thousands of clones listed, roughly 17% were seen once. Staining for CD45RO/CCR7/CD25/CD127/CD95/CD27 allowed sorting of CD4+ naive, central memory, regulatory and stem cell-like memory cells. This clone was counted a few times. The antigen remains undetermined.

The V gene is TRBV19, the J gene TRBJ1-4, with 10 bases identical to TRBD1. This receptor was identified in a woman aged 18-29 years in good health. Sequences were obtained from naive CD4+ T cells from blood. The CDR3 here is CASTRRDRGSGKLFF. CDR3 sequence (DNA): TGTGCCAGCACTCGCCGGGACAGGGGATCGGGAAAACTGTTTTTT.